This paragraph reports one T cell receptor (beta chain). Its antigen is not yet known. No clone much larger than this one lies a single base away; base qualities are absent. This sample stems from a study of identical twins (dated by TCRdb to between 2015 and 2016). With regard to the full study: The study deep-sequenced TCR alpha and beta repertoires from monozygotic twins, unrelated adults of various ages and cord blood to test whether fetal clonotypes persist. Replicate twin experiments were performed at different times using different library preparation protocols to rule out contamination.

CDR1 and CDR2 were assigned from the germline V gene (reference sequence) as GTSNPN and SVGIG. The CDR3 sequence holds 14 residues, the cysteine and phenylalanine included. The sequence is cut down to CDR3 DNA, 42 bases in frame from base 1. Deletion took 0 bases off V and 1 base off J, with a span of 9 bases between the germline ends. The library was generated by 5' RACE. TCRdb names Illumina HiSeq 2000 as the instrument used. Template switching added a universal primer binding site, and the final cDNA carried a unique molecular identifier that allowed TCR cDNA molecules to be counted accurately. Specific primers in the conserved constant-segment region were used to synthesize first-strand cDNA for TCR alpha and beta chains. To control for contamination, every cDNA library carried two barcodes: a SMART-Mk sample barcode plus Illumina barcodes. TruSeq adapter sequences along with Illumina sample barcodes were introduced in two successive PCR steps. The Illumina HiSeq platform was used with custom primers to sequence TCR alpha and beta cDNA libraries. Per the original workflow: Raw reads were processed with MiGEC to extract unique molecular identifiers, and MiXCR was used to determine CDR3 positions. For each individual, recombination models were inferred using an EM algorithm with the repgenHMM and IGoR tools. Shared clonotype analysis was performed with the tcR package in R, normalizing sharing by the product of cloneset sizes. To study raw recombination free of thymic and clonal selection effects, out-of-frame nonproductive sequences were analyzed. In TCRdb, the public reads were trimmed at Q25 with fastp and aligned with MiXCR, with productive beta chains retained. Entries that share a CDR3 protein sequence are merged under the most common genes and DNA. The V and J calls and clone size are TCRdb's, not the authors'. This sample holds under 350,000 distinct CDR3 sequences; just under 9.5% were observed only once. In total, the top ten clones hold 5.5% to 9% of the sample.

General findings and caveats noted by the study authors: Out-of-frame TCR alpha sequences shared between twins showed an excess of low generation-probability sequences compared with coincidental sharing between unrelated individuals. Fewer insertions were carried by abundant cord blood beta clonotypes, a similar but weaker trend appeared in young adult naive repertoires, and no such trend appeared in memory repertoires. Invariant T cells such as MAIT and iNKT could partly confound zero-insertion analyses, although diverse VJ usage argued against such confounding for most clonotypes. Conclusions relied on cross-sectional statistical analysis, since the same donors could not be followed over many years. A weaker excess of twin sharing was found in beta out-of-frame sequences because the signal-to-noise ratio was lowered by fewer shared sequences. Out-of-frame TCR alpha sharing in monozygotic twins was systematically underestimated by recombination models, whereas sharing between unrelated individuals was in agreement with the recombination models.

Every donor in the study was a healthy Caucasian. The twin cohort consisted of three pairs of female monozygotic twins, all aged roughly 18 to 29 years. CD4+ and CD8+ T cell populations were isolated with positive isolation kits from Invitrogen. The same sample was also studied in work on yellow fever vaccine responses in identical twins. The second paper further reports: According to the authors, the vaccine-induced T cell response in identical twins seemed to be partly convergent and partly specific to each individual. In the study, vaccine-responding T cell clones were precisely tracked in identical twins.

Sequenced: CD8+ T cells sorted from blood. The TCR sequence derives from a woman aged 18-30 years in good health. The chain is assembled from TRBV30 and TRBJ1-1; no D gene call is confident. The DNA sequence reads TGTGCCTGGAGTGTAACGATAGCGAACACTGAAGCTTTCTTT. Its protein product is CAWSVTIANTEAFF. Where the CDR3 stops, the reference TRBV30 and TRBJ1-1 genes take over; the full variable domain is SQTIHQWPATLVQPVGSPLSLECTVEGTSNPNLYWYRQAAGRGLQLLFYSVGIGQISSEVPQNLSASRPQDRQFILSSKKLLLSDSGFYLCAWSVTIANTEAFFGQGTRLTVV.